This T cell receptor beta chain was captured in a study of blood T cell repertoires in COVID-19. Authors' data handling: Amplification from reference gene primers served as the basis for estimated nucleated cell counts. Profiled with immunoSEQ multiplex PCR; TCRdb holds only in-frame clones, not every one. The V and J calls and clone size are taken from that table; D and trimming were inferred from the DNA. Here the sample spans approximately 380,000 clones, around 84% being singletons. The material sequenced was peripheral blood. The receptor was isolated from a woman between 18 and 29 years old with acute or convalescent COVID-19.

CDR3: CASATSGTPPSYEQYF. CDR3 bases: TGCGCCAGCGCGACTAGCGGGACCCCTCCCTCCTACGAGCAGTACTTC. The chain combines TRBV5-1 with TRBJ2-7, with TRBD2 matching over 11 bases. The CDR3 is 16 residues long. Trimming removed 7 bases from V and 0 bases from J; junction bases left unmatched: 9. Germline values: CDR1 SGHRS, CDR2 YFSETQ.